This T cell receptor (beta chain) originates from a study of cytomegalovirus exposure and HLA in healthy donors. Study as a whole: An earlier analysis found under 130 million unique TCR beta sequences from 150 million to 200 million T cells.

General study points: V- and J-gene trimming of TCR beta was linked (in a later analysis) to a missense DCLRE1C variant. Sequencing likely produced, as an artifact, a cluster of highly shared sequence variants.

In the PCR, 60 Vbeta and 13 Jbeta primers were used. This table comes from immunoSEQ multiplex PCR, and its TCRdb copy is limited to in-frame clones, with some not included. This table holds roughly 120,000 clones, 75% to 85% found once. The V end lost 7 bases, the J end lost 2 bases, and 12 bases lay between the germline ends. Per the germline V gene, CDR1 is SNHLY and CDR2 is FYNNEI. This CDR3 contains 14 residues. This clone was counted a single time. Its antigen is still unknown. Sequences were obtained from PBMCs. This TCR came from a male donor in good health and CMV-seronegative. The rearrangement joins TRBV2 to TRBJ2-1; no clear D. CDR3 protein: CASTRYSTYNEQFF. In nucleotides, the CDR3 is TGTGCCAGCACCCGTTACAGTACCTACAATGAGCAGTTCTTC.